These T cell receptor beta chains were read from a single sample in a study of cytomegalovirus exposure and HLA in healthy donors. Profiled with immunoSEQ multiplex PCR; TCRdb holds only in-frame clones, not every one. This sample carries some 150,000 clones, 65% to 80% of them seen once, and the ten largest clones take approximately 2%. Sequences were obtained from PBMCs. The receptors were gathered from a man aged 40-50 years in good health and CMV-seronegative. Both conserved end residues are part of each CDR3. The D gene is left open where the match is weak. Not all rows give a size; the values are once, few, many and, for expanded clones, a class.

D gene: TRBD1
V gene: TRBV7-8
J gene: TRBJ1-2
clone size: once
CDR3 DNA: TGTGCCAGCAGCGCCAGGACAGGGACCAACTATGGCTACACCTTC
CDR3 protein: CASSARTGTNYGYTF

D gene: NA
V gene: TRBV10-3
J gene: TRBJ2-2
clone size: NA
CDR3 DNA: TGTGCCATCAGTGAGTCGAACAATAACAGGGTCAGTTCCGGGGAGCTGTTTTTT
CDR3 protein: CAISESNNNRVSSGELFF

D gene: TRBD2
V gene: TRBV7-6
J gene: TRBJ2-2
clone size: NA
CDR3 DNA: TGTGCCAGCAGCTCCTCTAGCGGGAGAGTCGCCGGGGAGCTGTTTTTT
CDR3 protein: CASSSSSGRVAGELFF

D gene: NA
V gene: TRBV28
J gene: TRBJ2-1
clone size: few
CDR3 DNA: TGTGCCAGCACGGGAGTACCCTACAATGAGCAGTTCTTC
CDR3 protein: CASTGVPYNEQFF

D gene: NA
V gene: TRBV21-1
J gene: TRBJ2-1
clone size: once
CDR3 DNA: TGTGCCAGCAGCAAGGGACAGGGGGCGTTCAGCTCCTACAATGAGCAGTTCTTC
CDR3 protein: CASSKGQGAFSSYNEQFF

D gene: NA
V gene: TRBV9
J gene: TRBJ2-7
clone size: NA
CDR3 DNA: TGTGCCAGCACCTTAGCGGCGGCTACCTACGAGCAGTACTTC
CDR3 protein: CASTLAAATYEQYF

D gene: TRBD2
V gene: TRBV9
J gene: TRBJ2-7
clone size: NA
CDR3 DNA: TGTGCCAGCACCGCCGGGACTAGCCAATACGAGCAGTACTTC
CDR3 protein: CASTAGTSQYEQYF

D gene: NA
V gene: TRBV7-9
J gene: TRBJ2-5
clone size: NA
CDR3 DNA: TGTGCCAGCAGCCCCGCACAGGGCCCCTTGGGAGAGCAGTACTTC
CDR3 protein: CASSPAQGPLGEQYF

D gene: NA
V gene: TRBV28
J gene: TRBJ1-2
clone size: NA
CDR3 DNA: TGTGCCAGCAGTTCCCCCGGCAGGGGCTATGGCTACACCTTC
CDR3 protein: CASSSPGRGYGYTF

D gene: NA
V gene: TRBV19
J gene: TRBJ2-7
clone size: NA
CDR3 DNA: TGTGCCAGTAGTATAGGGAGGATTGGCGAGCAGTACTTC
CDR3 protein: CASSIGRIGEQYF

D gene: NA
V gene: TRBV7-9
J gene: TRBJ1-5
clone size: few
CDR3 DNA: TGTTCCAGCAGCTTAGCCAGGGGAGATCAGCCCCAGCATTTT
CDR3 protein: CSSSLARGDQPQHF

D gene: NA
V gene: TRBV5-5
J gene: TRBJ1-1
clone size: NA
CDR3 DNA: TGTGCCAGCAGCTCCAGGGGTCTAGGGACTGAAGCTTTCTTT
CDR3 protein: CASSSRGLGTEAFF

D gene: NA
V gene: TRBV2
J gene: TRBJ2-5
clone size: NA
CDR3 DNA: TGTGCCAGCAAGGGCCTTCTGGCGGGAGAGACCCAGTACTTC
CDR3 protein: CASKGLLAGETQYF

D gene: NA
V gene: TRBV28
J gene: TRBJ2-1
clone size: NA
CDR3 DNA: TGTGCCAGCAGTTCCCAGGGCCTAAGCTCCTACAATGAGCAGTTCTTC
CDR3 protein: CASSSQGLSSYNEQFF

D gene: NA
V gene: TRBV9
J gene: TRBJ2-2
clone size: NA
CDR3 DNA: TGTGCCAGCAGCGCAATACTAGGCACCGGGGAGCTGTTTTTT
CDR3 protein: CASSAILGTGELFF

D gene: NA
V gene: TRBV5-1
J gene: TRBJ2-3
clone size: NA
CDR3 DNA: TGCGCCAGCAGCCCGCAGACAGTATCTAGCACAGATACGCAGTATTTT
CDR3 protein: CASSPQTVSSTDTQYF

D gene: NA
V gene: TRBV5-1
J gene: TRBJ2-1
clone size: NA
CDR3 DNA: TGCGCCAGCAGCTCAGGAGTGACAGGAGGACACAATGAGCAGTTCTTC
CDR3 protein: CASSSGVTGGHNEQFF

D gene: NA
V gene: TRBV7-9
J gene: TRBJ1-5
clone size: NA
CDR3 DNA: TGTGCCAGCAGCTTAGAGGCAGGCCCTCTTCAGCCCCAGCATTTT
CDR3 protein: CASSLEAGPLQPQHF

D gene: NA
V gene: TRBV11-2
J gene: TRBJ2-7
clone size: NA
CDR3 DNA: TGTGCCAGCAGCTCCAAACAGGGCCCCTACGAGCAGTACTTC
CDR3 protein: CASSSKQGPYEQYF

D gene: TRBD2
V gene: TRBV10-3
J gene: TRBJ2-1
clone size: NA
CDR3 DNA: TGTGCCATAAGGACTAGCGGGGGGAGCTCCTACAATGAGCAGTTCTTC
CDR3 protein: CAIRTSGGSSYNEQFF

D gene: TRBD2
V gene: TRBV7-9
J gene: TRBJ2-7
clone size: NA
CDR3 DNA: TGTGCCAGCAGCTTAGCAGGGGGACTAGCGGGAGAGCGCGAGCAGTACTTC
CDR3 protein: CASSLAGGLAGEREQYF

D gene: TRBD1
V gene: TRBV28
J gene: TRBJ2-5
clone size: NA
CDR3 DNA: TGTGCCAGCAGTCACTACGGACAGGGCTCGGAGACCCAGTACTTC
CDR3 protein: CASSHYGQGSETQYF

D gene: TRBD1
V gene: TRBV25-1
J gene: TRBJ2-1
clone size: NA
CDR3 DNA: TGTGCCAGCGCCGAGACAGGGCGCTCCTACAATGAGCAGTTCTTC
CDR3 protein: CASAETGRSYNEQFF

D gene: NA
V gene: TRBV5-4
J gene: TRBJ2-7
clone size: NA
CDR3 DNA: TGTGCCAGCAGCTTGGACAGTGTATACGAGCAGTACTTC
CDR3 protein: CASSLDSVYEQYF

D gene: NA
V gene: TRBV4-1
J gene: TRBJ2-3
clone size: once
CDR3 DNA: TGCGCCAGCAGCCTACTTATGTTGGGCACAGATACGCAGTATTTT
CDR3 protein: CASSLLMLGTDTQYF

D gene: NA
V gene: TRBV18
J gene: TRBJ2-2
clone size: NA
CDR3 DNA: TGTGCCAGCTCACCACTAACAACTTCCGGGACTTACTACACCGGGGAGCTGTTTTTT
CDR3 protein: CASSPLTTSGTYYTGELFF

D gene: NA
V gene: TRBV12-2
J gene: TRBJ2-1
clone size: NA
CDR3 DNA: TGTGCAAGTCGTTCCTTGCGGGAGGGTCCCCACAATGAGCAGTTCTTC
CDR3 protein: CASRSLREGPHNEQFF

D gene: NA
V gene: TRBV5-1
J gene: TRBJ2-1
clone size: NA
CDR3 DNA: TGCGCCAGCAGCACCGGGACAGCGGGCTCCTACAATGAGCAGTTCTTC
CDR3 protein: CASSTGTAGSYNEQFF

D gene: TRBD1
V gene: TRBV2
J gene: TRBJ1-4
clone size: NA
CDR3 DNA: TGTGCCAGCTCTCAGCCCGGGGACAGGGATGAAAAACTGTTTTTT
CDR3 protein: CASSQPGDRDEKLFF

D gene: NA
V gene: TRBV21-1
J gene: TRBJ2-7
clone size: few
CDR3 DNA: TGTGCCAGCAGCGCCCAGCTAGCGGGAGCCACCTACGAGCAGTACTTC
CDR3 protein: CASSAQLAGATYEQYF

D gene: TRBD2
V gene: TRBV5-1
J gene: TRBJ2-3
clone size: NA
CDR3 DNA: TGCGCCAGCAGCCCGCTAGCGGGAGGCCGCACCAGCACAGATACGCAGTATTTT
CDR3 protein: CASSPLAGGRTSTDTQYF

D gene: TRBD1
V gene: TRBV27
J gene: TRBJ1-5
clone size: NA
CDR3 DNA: TGTGCCAGCAGACGGACAGGGGGCAAGCAGCCCCAGCATTTT
CDR3 protein: CASRRTGGKQPQHF

D gene: TRBD1
V gene: TRBV5-4
J gene: TRBJ2-3
clone size: NA
CDR3 DNA: TGTGCCAGCAGCTCATCCAGGGGGCCAACAGATACGCAGTATTTT
CDR3 protein: CASSSSRGPTDTQYF

D gene: NA
V gene: TRBV7-9
J gene: TRBJ2-1
clone size: once
CDR3 DNA: TGTGCCAGCAGCCCTGACAACAATGAGCAGTTCTTC
CDR3 protein: CASSPDNNEQFF

D gene: NA
V gene: TRBV7-7
J gene: TRBJ2-1
clone size: NA
CDR3 DNA: TGTGCTAGCAGCTTAGATGTGGGGCTAGCGCTCTACAATGAGCAGTTCTTC
CDR3 protein: CASSLDVGLALYNEQFF

D gene: NA
V gene: TRBV18
J gene: TRBJ1-2
clone size: once
CDR3 DNA: TGTGCCAGCTCACCACCGGGAGACTCCCTGGATGGCTACACCTTC
CDR3 protein: CASSPPGDSLDGYTF

D gene: TRBD2
V gene: TRBV30
J gene: TRBJ2-7
clone size: NA
CDR3 DNA: TGTGCCTGGAGGGGGGCTAGCGGGAGCTACGAGCAGTACTTC
CDR3 protein: CAWRGASGSYEQYF

D gene: NA
V gene: TRBV6-6
J gene: TRBJ2-7
clone size: once
CDR3 DNA: TGTGCCAGCAGTTACGGTACTTCGTACGAGCAGTACTTC
CDR3 protein: CASSYGTSYEQYF

D gene: NA
V gene: TRBV6-5
J gene: TRBJ2-7
clone size: NA
CDR3 DNA: TGTGCCAGCAGCGGACAGTCCTACGAGCAGTACTTC
CDR3 protein: CASSGQSYEQYF

D gene: NA
V gene: TRBV6-5
J gene: TRBJ1-1
clone size: NA
CDR3 DNA: TGTGCCAGCAGAGGGGTCACTGAAGCTTTCTTT
CDR3 protein: CASRGVTEAFF

D gene: TRBD1
V gene: TRBV5-6
J gene: TRBJ1-2
clone size: once
CDR3 DNA: TGTGCCAGCAGCTTCCAGGGGGTGGATGGCTACACCTTC
CDR3 protein: CASSFQGVDGYTF

D gene: NA
V gene: TRBV4-1
J gene: TRBJ2-7
clone size: NA
CDR3 DNA: TGCGCCAGCAGCCCGGGGCGGGGCAACTCCTACGAGCAGTACTTC
CDR3 protein: CASSPGRGNSYEQYF

D gene: NA
V gene: TRBV30
J gene: TRBJ1-2
clone size: NA
CDR3 DNA: TGTGCCTGGACCCGTCCCCCGGGGGGGTATGGCTACACCTTC
CDR3 protein: CAWTRPPGGYGYTF

D gene: NA
V gene: TRBV19
J gene: TRBJ1-1
clone size: NA
CDR3 DNA: TGTGCCAGTAGTACACAGGCTGAAGCTTTCTTT
CDR3 protein: CASSTQAEAFF

D gene: TRBD1
V gene: TRBV6-1
J gene: TRBJ1-5
clone size: NA
CDR3 DNA: TGTGCCAGCAGTGAATCCCCAACAGGGGGCGGTAGGGGCAATCAGCCCCAGCATTTT
CDR3 protein: CASSESPTGGGRGNQPQHF

D gene: TRBD1
V gene: TRBV28
J gene: TRBJ1-5
clone size: NA
CDR3 DNA: TGTGCCAGCGAGGGGGCTGATCAGCCCCAGCATTTT
CDR3 protein: CASEGADQPQHF

D gene: NA
V gene: TRBV5-6
J gene: TRBJ1-6
clone size: NA
CDR3 DNA: TGTGCCAGCAGCCGCGGAGGGGTAACGATTTCACCCCTCCACTTT
CDR3 protein: CASSRGGVTISPLHF

D gene: NA
V gene: TRBV28
J gene: TRBJ1-5
clone size: NA
CDR3 DNA: TGTGCCAGCAGTTTATGGGCAGTCAATCAGCCCCAGCATTTT
CDR3 protein: CASSLWAVNQPQHF

D gene: NA
V gene: TRBV5-4
J gene: TRBJ2-1
clone size: NA
CDR3 DNA: TGTGCCAGCAGCTTGGCCGGGGGTAGTTTTGTCAATGAGCAGTTCTTC
CDR3 protein: CASSLAGGSFVNEQFF

D gene: TRBD2
V gene: TRBV7-9
J gene: TRBJ2-7
clone size: NA
CDR3 DNA: TGTTCCAGCAGCTTGACTAGCGGGAGTTACGAGCAGTACTTC
CDR3 protein: CSSSLTSGSYEQYF

D gene: NA
V gene: TRBV11-2
J gene: TRBJ2-6
clone size: few
CDR3 DNA: TGTGCCAGCAGCTTAGGGAGGGGGGGGGCGACTGGGGCCAACGTCCTGACTTTC
CDR3 protein: CASSLGRGGATGANVLTF

D gene: TRBD2
V gene: TRBV29-1
J gene: TRBJ2-7
clone size: NA
CDR3 DNA: TGCAGCGTTGGAACTAGCGGCACTGAGCAGTACTTC
CDR3 protein: CSVGTSGTEQYF

D gene: NA
V gene: TRBV19
J gene: TRBJ2-3
clone size: once
CDR3 DNA: TGTGCCAGTAGTATCCCCGGCAGGGGTAAAGGGACAGATACGCAGTATTTT
CDR3 protein: CASSIPGRGKGTDTQYF

D gene: TRBD2
V gene: TRBV5-4
J gene: TRBJ2-3
clone size: NA
CDR3 DNA: TGTGCCAGCAGCATGGGACTACCTAGCACAGATACGCAGTATTTT
CDR3 protein: CASSMGLPSTDTQYF

D gene: TRBD2
V gene: TRBV30
J gene: TRBJ2-1
clone size: NA
CDR3 DNA: TGTGCCTGGAGTGGGGATAGCGGGCTTTACAATGAGCAGTTCTTC
CDR3 protein: CAWSGDSGLYNEQFF

D gene: TRBD2
V gene: TRBV10-3
J gene: TRBJ2-1
clone size: NA
CDR3 DNA: TGTGCCATCAGTGAGTCTGGGCGGGAGGGCCCCTACAATGAGCAGTTCTTC
CDR3 protein: CAISESGREGPYNEQFF

D gene: NA
V gene: TRBV5-1
J gene: TRBJ1-1
clone size: NA
CDR3 DNA: TGCGCCAGCGCACGGGGGGGGAACACTGAAGCTTTCTTT
CDR3 protein: CASARGGNTEAFF

D gene: NA
V gene: TRBV28
J gene: TRBJ2-7
clone size: NA
CDR3 DNA: TGTGCCAGCAGTTTGAGTTCAGGGCACTCCTACGAGCAGTACTTC
CDR3 protein: CASSLSSGHSYEQYF

D gene: TRBD1
V gene: TRBV5-6
J gene: TRBJ2-3
clone size: NA
CDR3 DNA: TGTGCCAGCAGCTTTAAGGGGGCGACGTCTAGCACAGATACGCAGTATTTT
CDR3 protein: CASSFKGATSSTDTQYF